This T cell receptor beta chain was documented in a study of shared clonotypes between healthy human individuals. The CDR3 spans 15 residues. After removal of 4 bases from V and 2 bases from J, the junction contained 6 bases not matched to a gene. The V gene's germline CDR1 is PRHDT and CDR2 FYEKMQ (reference sequence). Naive CD8 cells lacked CD45RO, underwent positive selection for CCR7 and left out terminally differentiated effector memory CD45RA+ cells. The assay was immunoSEQ multiplex PCR, and TCRdb's table has in-frame clones only and misses some. The sample includes approximately 2,200,000 clones, under 95% of them seen just once. Study-wide results and limits: In general, naive subsets displayed greater estimated richness than memory subsets did.

Turning to this clone: No antigen is known for it.

The clonotype was recovered from a man between 18 and 35 years old in good health. Some clones in this sample may be carry-over from other donors' samples. Specimen: naive CD8+ T cells from PBMCs. J is TRBJ2-3 and V is TRBV13, with 7 bases aligning to TRBD2. The CDR3 DNA is TGTGCCAGCAGCTCCCGGGAGGAGCACACAGATACGCAGTATTTT. This sequence encodes CASSSREEHTDTQYF.